These 13 T cell receptor beta chains were sequenced from one sample in a study of blood T cell repertoires in COVID-19. Data came from immunoSEQ multiplex PCR; TCRdb stores just in-frame clones and leaves some out. The data show around 170,000 clones, around four fifths seen once. Sequencing used peripheral blood. These receptors all stem from a man under 40 with active or convalescent COVID-19.

This chain joins TRBV24-1 and TRBJ1-5; 8 bases fit TRBD1. Trimming cost V 4 bases and J 0 bases; bases outside gene matches: 10. CDR3 size: 18 residues. CDR1 is KGHDR, CDR2 SFDVKD, per germline. The CDR3 protein is CATSEAGTGVYSNQPQHF. CDR3 nucleotides: TGTGCCACCAGTGAAGCCGGGACAGGCGTATATAGCAATCAGCCCCAGCATTTT.

This chain connects TRBV27 to TRBJ1-1; unclear D gene. V lost 3 bases and J lost 0, with 8 bases in between. Germline V lookup: CDR1 MNHEY, CDR2 SMNVEV (reference sequence). The CDR3 totals 14 residues. Written as DNA, the CDR3 is TGTGCCAGCAGTTTGAACGGGATGAACACTGAAGCTTTCTTT. Translating gives CASSLNGMNTEAFF.

The J gene is TRBJ2-5, the V gene TRBV18; D not certain. Germline lookup yields CDR1 KGHSH and CDR2 LQKENI. V was clipped by 1 base and J by 2 bases, with 11 bases between them. CDR3 length: 15 residues. CDR3 region: CASSPLVDQQETQYF. The CDR3, as DNA: TGTGCCAGCTCACCACTTGTCGATCAGCAAGAGACCCAGTACTTC.

V usage is TRBV5-1 and J usage is TRBJ2-7; 10 nucleotides line up with TRBD1. The V gene end was trimmed by 4 bases and the J gene end by 7 bases; junction bases not matched to a gene: 8. Germline CDR1 reads SGHRS; CDR2 reads YFSETQ. The CDR3 extends over 14 amino acids. The chain's CDR3 is CASSLRTGGGEQYF. CDR3 DNA: TGCGCCAGCAGCCTTAGGACAGGGGGTGGGGAGCAGTACTTC. Full variable domain (remainder filled in from reference TRBV5-1 and TRBJ2-7): KAGVTQTPRYLIKTRGQQVTLSCSPISGHRSVSWYQQTPGQGLQFLFEYFSETQRNKGNFPGRFSGRQFSNSRSEMNVSTLELGDSALYLCASSLRTGGGEQYFGPGTRLTVT.

This chain uses TRBV6-5 with TRBJ1-1; TRBD1 aligns across 7 bases. The CDR3 consists of 14 residues. V shed 6 bases and J 2 bases; nucleotides not matched to a gene: 6. Germline values: CDR1 MNHEY, CDR2 SVGAGI. CDR3 in amino acids: CASSIQGTNTEAFF. The CDR3 bases are TGTGCCAGCAGCATACAGGGGACAAACACTGAAGCTTTCTTT.

The chain links TRBV18 to TRBJ1-1; D remains unclear. Germline loops: CDR1 KGHSH, CDR2 LQKENI. V was cut by 3 bases and J by 0 bases, with 14 bases left in between. This CDR3 region has 16 residues. The CDR3 coding sequence is TGTGCCAGCTCACCTCTCGAGGAAGCCATGAACACTGAAGCTTTCTTT. The encoded protein is CASSPLEEAMNTEAFF.

In its sample, this clone was seen a few times. The V gene is TRBV6-5, the J gene TRBJ1-4; D is undetermined. V lost 6 bases, J lost 5 bases, and 13 bases lay in between. The CDR3 contains 14 residues. The V gene's germline CDR1 is MNHEY and CDR2 SVGAGI. The CDR3 nucleotides are TGTGCCAGCAGGGAGGGCGGGAGGAATGAAAAACTGTTTTTT. Its translation: CASREGGRNEKLFF.

The genes are TRBV24-1 and TRBJ2-2; a possible D gene is TRBD1 (6 bases). V was trimmed by 9 bases and J by 0 bases, leaving 19 bases between them. This CDR3 spans 17 amino acids. CDR1 and CDR2 (germline): KGHDR, SFDVKD. The CDR3 here is CATSPQQGLPNTGELFF. The CDR3 nucleotides read TGTGCCACCTCCCCCCAGCAGGGGCTACCGAACACCGGGGAGCTGTTTTTT.

This sequence joins TRBV10-3 and TRBJ1-1; D call uncertain. Trimming cost V 6 bases and J 3 bases, with 14 bases left between them. The germline V gene encodes CDR1 ENHRY and CDR2 SYGVKD. This CDR3 region has 14 residues. CDR3 residues: CAISPVVVDTEAFF. The DNA for the CDR3 is TGTGCCATCAGCCCGGTCGTCGTGGACACTGAAGCTTTCTTT.

V and J are TRBV24-1 and TRBJ2-1, with TRBD2 matching 8 bases. The V gene end was trimmed by 1 base and the J gene end by 0 bases; junction bases not matched to a gene: 1. The CDR3 covers 16 residues. Germline lookup yields CDR1 KGHDR and CDR2 SFDVKD. In DNA form, the CDR3 reads TGTGCCACCAGTGATTTTGCGGGGGGCTCCTACAATGAGCAGTTCTTC. This translates into CATSDFAGGSYNEQFF.

The chain joins TRBV5-5 to TRBJ2-3, with 11 bases lining up with TRBD2. The CDR3 runs 17 residues. From germline, CDR1 is SGHKS and CDR2 YYEKEE (reference sequence). V lost 4 bases, J lost 5 bases, and 12 bases stayed unmatched. DNA of the CDR3: TGTGCCAGCAGCCTGGGGCCGACTAGCGGGACGAGAGATACGCAGTATTTT. Protein product: CASSLGPTSGTRDTQYF.

This clone appeared a single time. The genes are TRBV19 and TRBJ1-2, with 8 bases that match TRBD1. V shed 7 bases and J 0 bases; nucleotides not matched to a gene: 4. CDR1 is LNHDA, CDR2 SQIVND, per germline (reference sequence). The CDR3 has 14 residues. CDR3 residues: CASTTGGANYGYTF. CDR3 nucleotide sequence: TGTGCCAGTACTACAGGGGGAGCTAACTATGGCTACACCTTC.

V usage is TRBV10-1 and J usage is TRBJ2-7; 11 bases align to TRBD2. The CDR3 length is 15 residues. The germline CDR1 and CDR2 sequences are WNHNN and SYGVQD (reference sequence). Losses at the gene ends were 3 bases for V and 5 bases for J; bases not matched to a gene: 6. CDR3 protein: CASSETSGRRHEQYF. In nucleotides, the CDR3 is TGCGCCAGCAGTGAAACTAGCGGGAGACGCCACGAGCAGTACTTC.